The clone carrying this T cell receptor beta chain was observed a few times. As yet, its antigen is unknown. A second PCR of about 7 to 12 cycles used a sample-barcoded 5' primer and a J-beta primer mix. Through a template-switch adaptor with 12 random nucleotides, each cDNA molecule received a tag. Via MiXCR, TCRdb re-called the 5' RACE reads, giving one row per CDR3 protein. Among about 1 million distinct CDR3 sequences listed, 35% to 55% were seen once. Trimming at V came to 3 bases and at J to 3 bases, leaving 6 bases not matched to a gene. The CDR3 spans 15 residues. Germline lookup yields CDR1 SGHAT and CDR2 FQDESV (reference sequence). This entry comes from a study of blood T cells in healthy people across ages. General study findings and limits: PBMC samples, being unsorted, prevented any conclusive comparison of naive and antigen-experienced cells.

The chain employs TRBV11-1 and TRBJ2-7, with 9 nucleotides matching TRBD1. This sequence originates from a woman in her sixties or seventies in good health. The sample consisted of blood. In DNA form, the CDR3 reads TGTGCCAGCAGCTTCTCCGGGACAGGGAACTACGAGCAGTACTTC. Translation: CASSFSGTGNYEQYF.